The 10 T cell receptor beta chains below come from one sample, sequenced in a study of control samples from healthy donors and cancer patients (dated by TCRdb to 2019 to 2021). The library was built by means of the immunoSEQ multiplex PCR assay. The table comes from immuneACCESS by way of TCRdb, which keeps in-frame sequences with V and J called. Part of the clones is missing from these tables; in studies checked, under half for an unresolved V gene and the rest for unknown reasons. In this sample the table shows around 150,000 clones, approximately 90% of which occur a single time. The ten biggest clones cover 12% of the sample. Sequenced input: blood. These receptors all stem from a man aged 25 to 45 in good health.

The count of this clone is one. The chain uses TRBV5-5 and TRBJ1-1, with D possibly matching TRBD1 (6 bases). The germline V gene has CDR1 SGHKS and CDR2 YYEKEE (reference sequence). The CDR3 is 15 amino acids. The V end was cut by 0 bases, the J end by 0 bases, with 9 bases between. The CDR3 nucleotides are TGTGCCAGCAGCTTGGGGGGGCCGATGAACACTGAAGCTTTCTTT. Protein: CASSLGGPMNTEAFF.

The rearrangement uses TRBV9 and TRBJ1-1, with D maybe TRBD1 (6 bases). From germline, CDR1 is SGDLS and CDR2 YYNGEE. The CDR3 extends over 14 amino acids. V lost 6 bases and J lost 5, with 17 bases in between. The CDR3 DNA follows: TGTGCCAGCACCCCTGGGACATTCCCAACTGAAGCTTTCTTT. Its protein is CASTPGTFPTEAFF.

The J gene is TRBJ1-1, the V gene TRBV18; 11 positions agree with TRBD1. CDR3 length: 15 residues. Germline V gene lookup returns CDR1 KGHSH and CDR2 LQKENI. J gave up 5 bases and V 1 base, and 3 bases lay outside the gene matches. The CDR3 spells CASSPRDRGVTEAFF. CDR3 sequence (DNA): TGTGCCAGCTCACCACGGGACAGGGGGGTAACTGAAGCTTTCTTT.

The J gene is TRBJ2-7, the V gene TRBV5-1, with TRBD1 matching 8 bases. The junction had 7 bases not matched to a gene; V was cut back by 0 bases and J by 5 bases. The length of the CDR3 is 15 residues. From germline, CDR1 is SGHRS and CDR2 YFSETQ. CDR3 nucleotides: TGCGCCAGCAGCTTGGGACAGGGGCGAAGGCACGAGCAGTACTTC. Its translation is CASSLGQGRRHEQYF. Full variable domain (missing parts from reference TRBV5-1 and TRBJ2-7): KAGVTQTPRYLIKTRGQQVTLSCSPISGHRSVSWYQQTPGQGLQFLFEYFSETQRNKGNFPGRFSGRQFSNSRSEMNVSTLELGDSALYLCASSLGQGRRHEQYFGPGTRLTVT.

This chain connects TRBV7-9 to TRBJ2-2; D uncertain. This CDR3 has 13 amino acids. Germline V gene data show CDR1 as SEHNR and CDR2 as FQNEAQ (reference sequence). The V and J ends lost 3 bases and 0 bases respectively, with 2 bases between them. CDR3 residues: CASSFPNTGELFF. CDR3 DNA sequence: TGTGCCAGCAGCTTTCCGAACACCGGGGAGCTGTTTTTT.

The chain recombines TRBV14 with TRBJ2-3, with D unresolved. Germline-derived CDR1 and CDR2 are SGHDN and FVKESK. Trimming took off 1 base at V and 4 bases at J, with 9 bases between the two ends. The CDR3 runs to 14 residues. The CDR3 protein is CASSQANVADTQYF. In nucleotides, the CDR3 is TGTGCCAGCAGCCAAGCGAACGTGGCAGATACGCAGTATTTT. Supplemented by reference TRBV14 and TRBJ2-3, the full variable domain reads EAGVTQFPSHSVIEKGQTVTLRCDPISGHDNLYWYRRVMGKEIKFLLHFVKESKQDESGMPNNRFLAERTGGTYSTLKVQPAELEDSGVYFCASSQANVADTQYFGPGTRLTVL.

The chain recombines TRBV5-1 with TRBJ2-7; D possibly corresponds to TRBD1 (6 bases). From germline, CDR1 is SGHRS and CDR2 YFSETQ. This CDR3 has 14 amino acids. V was trimmed by 5 bases and J by 5 bases, leaving 17 bases between them. The CDR3 is CASRLTGTRDEQYF. CDR3 nucleotide sequence: TGCGCCAGCAGACTCACAGGGACGAGGGACGAGCAGTACTTC.

The chain employs TRBV19 and TRBJ2-3; TRBD1 is a possible D gene (5 bases). Germline V gene sequence: CDR1 LNHDA, CDR2 SQIVND (reference sequence). Trimming removed 10 bases at V and 4 bases at J, with 18 bases between. The CDR3 has 14 amino acids. CDR3 protein: CATRLQGSADTQYF. Here the CDR3 DNA reads TGTGCCACCCGACTGCAGGGCAGTGCAGATACGCAGTATTTT.

V gene TRBV6-5 combines with J gene TRBJ2-7; 8 bases line up with TRBD1. This CDR3 region has 15 residues. V was pared by 2 bases and J by 0 bases, with 3 bases of the junction left unmatched. Germline CDR1 MNHEY, CDR2 SVGAGI. The CDR3 DNA follows: TGTGCCAGCAGTTACCCGACAGGGGACTCCTACGAGCAGTACTTC. The encoded protein is CASSYPTGDSYEQYF.

This sequence joins TRBV19 and TRBJ2-7; 10 bases fit TRBD2. The CDR3 has 17 residues. CDR1 and CDR2 from the germline V gene are LNHDA and SQIVND (reference sequence). V was pared by 3 bases and J by 0 bases, with 8 bases of the junction left unmatched. The CDR3 spells CASSIEGTSVSSYEQYF. CDR3 coding DNA: TGTGCCAGTAGTATCGAAGGGACTAGCGTAAGCTCCTACGAGCAGTACTTC.